A selection of T cell receptor beta chains follows, all from one sample in a study of blood T cell repertoires in COVID-19. Measured with immunoSEQ multiplex PCR; TCRdb has only the in-frame clones, and not every one. This table holds more than 100,000 clones, 87% found once. The specimen was peripheral blood. The origin of the receptors is a woman in her sixties with acute or convalescent COVID-19. CDR3s include the opening cysteine and the closing phenylalanine or tryptophan. A D gene is named only where the DNA matches it firmly. Size is omitted from some rows. Given values are once, few, many or a class for expanded clones.

abundance: -; len: 15; j_gene: TRBJ1-5; d_gene: TRBD1; v_gene: TRBV4-2; CDR3nt: TGTGCCAGCAGCCAAGGAACAGGGGACTATCAGCCCCAGCATTTT; CDR3aa: CASSQGTGDYQPQHF
abundance: -; len: 13; j_gene: TRBJ1-2; d_gene: TRBD1; v_gene: TRBV28; CDR3nt: TGTGCCAGCAGTAAAGGGACAGTTGGCGGCTACACCTTC; CDR3aa: CASSKGTVGGYTF
abundance: -; len: 15; j_gene: TRBJ2-4; d_gene: -; v_gene: TRBV5-6; CDR3nt: TGTGCCAGCAGCTTGAATGGAGTAGCCAAAAACATTCAGTACTTC; CDR3aa: CASSLNGVAKNIQYF
abundance: once; len: 14; j_gene: TRBJ1-1; d_gene: -; v_gene: TRBV5-1; CDR3nt: TGCGCCAGCAGCTTTGAGGGTAGAGGAACTGAAGCTTTCTTT; CDR3aa: CASSFEGRGTEAFF
abundance: -; len: 14; j_gene: TRBJ1-2; d_gene: TRBD1; v_gene: TRBV4-1; CDR3nt: TGCGCCAGCAGCCTGTCCGACAGGGGCAGCGGCTACACCTTC; CDR3aa: CASSLSDRGSGYTF
abundance: -; len: 13; j_gene: TRBJ2-1; d_gene: -; v_gene: TRBV29-1; CDR3nt: TGCAGCGGCTCGGCCGGGACTTACAATGAGCAGTTCTTC; CDR3aa: CSGSAGTYNEQFF
abundance: -; len: 13; j_gene: TRBJ1-5; d_gene: -; v_gene: TRBV18; CDR3nt: TGTGCCAGCTCCGGAGCGGGCAATCAGCCCCAGCATTTT; CDR3aa: CASSGAGNQPQHF
abundance: -; len: 14; j_gene: TRBJ2-7; d_gene: TRBD2; v_gene: TRBV7-2; CDR3nt: TGTGCCAGCAGCTTAGACTCCCTCGGGAGGGAGCAGTACTTC; CDR3aa: CASSLDSLGREQYF
abundance: -; len: 13; j_gene: TRBJ2-5; d_gene: -; v_gene: TRBV6-6; CDR3nt: TGTGCCAGCAGTCCGACAGAGCAAGAGACCCAGTACTTC; CDR3aa: CASSPTEQETQYF
abundance: -; len: 15; j_gene: TRBJ1-3; d_gene: TRBD1; v_gene: TRBV3-1/TRBV3-2; CDR3nt: TGTGCCAGCAGCCAAAGACAGGGGACGGGAAACACCATATATTTT; CDR3aa: CASSQRQGTGNTIYF
abundance: -; len: 12; j_gene: TRBJ2-1; d_gene: TRBD1; v_gene: TRBV5-1; CDR3nt: TGCGCCAGCAGTTTTCAGGGGGATGAGCAGTTCTTC; CDR3aa: CASSFQGDEQFF
abundance: -; len: 12; j_gene: TRBJ1-2; d_gene: -; v_gene: TRBV3-1/TRBV3-2; CDR3nt: TGTGCCAGCAGCACCGGGGGGCGAGGCTACACCTTC; CDR3aa: CASSTGGRGYTF
abundance: -; len: 13; j_gene: TRBJ2-2; d_gene: -; v_gene: TRBV7-3; CDR3nt: TGTGCCAGCAGAACCAGTGGCACCGGGGAGCTGTTTTTT; CDR3aa: CASRTSGTGELFF
abundance: -; len: 14; j_gene: TRBJ2-3; d_gene: -; v_gene: TRBV18; CDR3nt: TGTGCCAGCTCACCGGCAGGTAGCACAGATACGCAGTATTTT; CDR3aa: CASSPAGSTDTQYF
abundance: few; len: 13; j_gene: TRBJ2-7; d_gene: -; v_gene: TRBV5-1; CDR3nt: TGCGCCAGCAGCCCAGGGAACAACTACGAGCAGTACTTC; CDR3aa: CASSPGNNYEQYF
abundance: -; len: 14; j_gene: TRBJ2-3; d_gene: -; v_gene: TRBV2; CDR3nt: TGTGCCAGCAGTGAAGGTTCCGGCACAGATACGCAGTATTTT; CDR3aa: CASSEGSGTDTQYF
abundance: -; len: 14; j_gene: TRBJ1-6; d_gene: TRBD1; v_gene: TRBV28; CDR3nt: TGTGCCAGCACCCCCGCAGGGGGAAATTCACCCCTCCACTTT; CDR3aa: CASTPAGGNSPLHF
abundance: once; len: 16; j_gene: TRBJ1-3; d_gene: TRBD1; v_gene: TRBV7-6; CDR3nt: TGTGCCAGCAGCTTAGAAACAGGGGTAGCTGGAAACACCATATATTTT; CDR3aa: CASSLETGVAGNTIYF
abundance: -; len: 15; j_gene: TRBJ2-5; d_gene: TRBD2; v_gene: TRBV4-2; CDR3nt: TGTGCCAGCAGCCCAAGGGGACTAGCGGAAGAGACCCAGTACTTC; CDR3aa: CASSPRGLAEETQYF
abundance: -; len: 14; j_gene: TRBJ2-3; d_gene: TRBD2; v_gene: TRBV20-1; CDR3nt: TGCAGTGCTAGTGTGCTAGCGGGAGCGGATACGCAGTATTTT; CDR3aa: CSASVLAGADTQYF
abundance: -; len: 13; j_gene: TRBJ2-5; d_gene: TRBD2; v_gene: TRBV6-1; CDR3nt: TGTGCCAGCAAGGTAGCGGGAGTGGAGACCCAGTACTTC; CDR3aa: CASKVAGVETQYF
abundance: -; len: 16; j_gene: TRBJ1-3; d_gene: -; v_gene: TRBV15; CDR3nt: TGTGCCACCAGCAGTAACAGGGCCCTCTCTGGAAACACCATATATTTT; CDR3aa: CATSSNRALSGNTIYF
abundance: -; len: 13; j_gene: TRBJ1-6; d_gene: -; v_gene: TRBV30; CDR3nt: TGTGCCTGGAGACAGGGATATAATTCACCCCTCCACTTT; CDR3aa: CAWRQGYNSPLHF
abundance: -; len: 15; j_gene: TRBJ2-2; d_gene: -; v_gene: TRBV24-1; CDR3nt: TGTGCCACCAGTGATCCGCAAGCAGGGCGAGGGGAGCTGTTTTTT; CDR3aa: CATSDPQAGRGELFF
abundance: -; len: 12; j_gene: TRBJ1-1; d_gene: -; v_gene: TRBV12-3/TRBV12-4; CDR3nt: TGTGCCAGCACCCTAAACGAGGGAGCAGCTTTCTTT; CDR3aa: CASTLNEGAAFF
abundance: -; len: 14; j_gene: TRBJ1-1; d_gene: -; v_gene: TRBV18; CDR3nt: TGTGCCAGCTCACCCCTGGGCACTAACACTGAAGCTTTCTTT; CDR3aa: CASSPLGTNTEAFF
abundance: -; len: 18; j_gene: TRBJ2-4; d_gene: -; v_gene: TRBV5-1; CDR3nt: TGCGCCAGCAGCTTCGTTACGGGGGATGGGGTAGCCAAAAACATTCAGTACTTC; CDR3aa: CASSFVTGDGVAKNIQYF
abundance: -; len: 15; j_gene: TRBJ2-1; d_gene: TRBD2; v_gene: TRBV5-4; CDR3nt: TGTGCCAGCAGCCGGGGACTAGGGGGTTACAATGAGCAGTTCTTC; CDR3aa: CASSRGLGGYNEQFF
abundance: few; len: 13; j_gene: TRBJ1-5; d_gene: -; v_gene: TRBV28; CDR3nt: TGTGCCAGCAAACCAGGGGTTGGTCAGCCCCAGCATTTT; CDR3aa: CASKPGVGQPQHF
abundance: -; len: 14; j_gene: TRBJ2-5; d_gene: -; v_gene: TRBV28; CDR3nt: TGTGCCAGCTACTCTTCAGGGGTCCAAGAGACCCAGTACTTC; CDR3aa: CASYSSGVQETQYF
abundance: -; len: 16; j_gene: TRBJ1-5; d_gene: -; v_gene: TRBV24-1; CDR3nt: TGTGCCACCAGTGACACAGGAAAGGGGCCCAATCAGCCCCAGCATTTT; CDR3aa: CATSDTGKGPNQPQHF
abundance: -; len: 14; j_gene: TRBJ1-1; d_gene: -; v_gene: TRBV10-2; CDR3nt: TGCGCCAGCACATTAGGGGCTTGGGACACTGAAGCTTTCTTT; CDR3aa: CASTLGAWDTEAFF
abundance: -; len: 14; j_gene: TRBJ2-7; d_gene: -; v_gene: TRBV28; CDR3nt: TGTGCCAGCAAGCTAGCCGGAACCCCTTACGAGCAGTACTTC; CDR3aa: CASKLAGTPYEQYF
abundance: -; len: 13; j_gene: TRBJ1-2; d_gene: TRBD1; v_gene: TRBV2; CDR3nt: TGTGCCAGCAGGTGGGACAGCAACTATGGCTACACCTTC; CDR3aa: CASRWDSNYGYTF
abundance: -; len: 13; j_gene: TRBJ1-5; d_gene: -; v_gene: TRBV27; CDR3nt: TGTGCCAGCAGTTTCGAGTGGAATCAGCCCCAGCATTTT; CDR3aa: CASSFEWNQPQHF
abundance: -; len: 16; j_gene: TRBJ2-1; d_gene: TRBD2; v_gene: TRBV5-1; CDR3nt: TGCGCCAGCAGCCCCGGAGCGGGAGGAATTAGGAATGAGCAGTTCTTC; CDR3aa: CASSPGAGGIRNEQFF